Shown below are 29 T cell receptor beta chains from a single sample sequenced in a study of blood T cell repertoires in COVID-19. The repertoire was sequenced with immunoSEQ multiplex PCR; TCRdb's copy has only in-frame clones and lacks some. The table shows around 19,000 clones, with around 81% occurring only once. The sequenced sample consisted of peripheral blood. These receptors came from a man between 40 and 49 years old with active or convalescent COVID-19.

J is TRBJ1-4 and V is TRBV20-1; D is perhaps TRBD1 (5 bases). Trimming removed 3 bases from V and 5 bases from J, with 13 bases in between. CDR1 is DFQATT and CDR2 is SNEGSKA in the germline V gene (reference sequence). The CDR3 has 14 residues. CDR3 DNA sequence: TGCAGTGCTAGTACAGGTTTTTTAAATGAAAAACTGTTTTTT. Its protein is CSASTGFLNEKLFF.

This clone was observed once. The chain has TRBV7-9 and TRBJ2-3; D gene unclear. Germline V CDR1 and CDR2: SEHNR, FQNEAQ (reference sequence). This CDR3 contains 13 residues. The V gene lost 6 bases and the J gene lost 3 bases, with 10 bases spanning the gap. CDR3 coding DNA: TGTGCCAGCAGTTCTGGTAGTACAGATACGCAGTATTTT. Translation: CASSSGSTDTQYF.

The V and J genes are TRBV6-1 and TRBJ1-2, with D uncertain. V lost 0 bases to trimming and J lost 2 bases, with 10 bases between them. CDR3 length: 15 amino acids. CDR1 and CDR2 (germline): MNHNS, SASEGT. CDR3 bases: TGTGCCAGCAGTGAAGCGCTTCAGGTCAACTATGGCTACACCTTC. Its protein is CASSEALQVNYGYTF.

The chain has TRBV6-2 or TRBV6-3 and TRBJ2-5; D gene uncertain. The CDR3 length is 15 residues. Trimming took 0 bases from V and 1 from J, leaving 9 bases between them. Germline CDR1 MNHEY, CDR2 SVGEGT. The CDR3 DNA is TGTGCCAGCAGTTACTCTTTCCACAGCCAAGAGACCCAGTACTTC. It yields the protein CASSYSFHSQETQYF.

The rearrangement joins TRBV5-1 to TRBJ2-5, with D perhaps matching TRBD2 (5 bases). Deletions cut 5 bases from V and 2 bases from J, with 10 bases between. CDR1 SGHRS and CDR2 YFSETQ come from the germline V gene. The CDR3 contains 13 residues. The CDR3 nucleotides are TGCGCCAGCAGTGAGGGTTCTCAAGAGACCCAGTACTTC. Its protein product is CASSEGSQETQYF.

The CDR3 sequence: CANENRADYGYTF. The CDR3, as DNA: TGTGCCAACGAAAACAGGGCGGACTATGGCTACACCTTC. This chain joins TRBV5-8 and TRBJ1-2; TRBD1 might be the D (6 bases). Between the trimmed V and J ends, which lost 9 bases and 3 bases, there was a span of 15 bases. The CDR3 spans 13 residues. Looked up from germline, CDR1 is SGHTS and CDR2 is YDEGEE.

This clone was observed a handful of times. This chain connects TRBV19 to TRBJ2-5; D perhaps matches TRBD2 (7 bases). This CDR3 contains 16 residues. V was cut by 6 bases and J by 5 bases, with 22 bases left in between. CDR1 is LNHDA and CDR2 is SQIVND in the germline V gene (reference sequence). The CDR3 region is CASSPTLGRGGETQYF. The CDR3, as DNA: TGTGCCAGTAGCCCCACCCTGGGCAGGGGAGGGGAGACCCAGTACTTC.

This sequence joins TRBV5-1 and TRBJ2-7; TRBD1 aligns across 9 bases. V dropped 3 bases and J dropped 4; count of bases not matched to a gene: 5. CDR1 and CDR2 from the germline V gene are SGHRS and YFSETQ. The length of the CDR3 is 14 residues. The DNA for the CDR3 is TGCGCCAGCAGCTCGGACAGGGGTAGGTACGAGCAGTACTTC. This encodes CASSSDRGRYEQYF.

V gene TRBV4-3 combines with J gene TRBJ2-3; 11 bases align to TRBD2. The ends lost 1 base at V and 1 base at J; junction bases unmatched: 4. Germline values: CDR1 LGHNA, CDR2 YSLEER. The CDR3 sequence is 17 residues long. This chain's CDR3 is CASSQGLAGGGTDTQYF. The DNA of the CDR3 is TGCGCCAGCAGCCAAGGCTTAGCGGGGGGGGGCACAGATACGCAGTATTTT.

CDR3 DNA: TGTGCCAGCTCACCACCGGGGACACAGACTCTCTACGAGCAGTACTTC. It translates to CASSPPGTQTLYEQYF. The V call is TRBV18, the J call TRBJ2-7; tentatively, D is TRBD1 (6 bases). The V gene's germline CDR1 is KGHSH and CDR2 LQKENI. The CDR3 length is 16 residues. V was pared by 0 bases and J by 3 bases, with 15 bases between.

This clone is a singleton in its sample. The chain links TRBV9 to TRBJ1-6; 9 bases match TRBD1. The CDR3 has 15 amino acids. V was clipped by 4 bases and J by 10 bases; unmatched bases: 9. CDR1 is SGDLS and CDR2 is YYNGEE in the germline V gene. CDR3 protein: CASSPTGGASSPLHF. CDR3 sequence (DNA): TGTGCCAGCAGCCCCACAGGGGGCGCCTCGTCACCCCTCCACTTT.

There are a few counts of this clone. Other nucleotide sequences in the sample specify the same CDR3. The V call is TRBV18, the J call TRBJ1-6, with TRBD1 identical over 8 bases. The germline CDR1 and CDR2 sequences are KGHSH and LQKENI. Trimming removed 1 base from V and 10 bases from J; junction bases left unmatched: 3. The CDR3 sequence is 14 residues long. The CDR3 sequence: CASSPLDRDSPLHF. In DNA form, the CDR3 reads TGTGCCAGCTCACCACTGGACAGGGACTCACCCCTCCACTTT.

The rearrangement links TRBV5-5 to TRBJ1-2; weak D call: TRBD1 (6 bases). Trimming removed 4 bases from V and 4 bases from J, with 14 bases in between. Germline CDR1 is SGHKS and CDR2 is YYEKEE (reference sequence). CDR3 length: 14 amino acids. CDR3 coding DNA: TGTGCCAGCAGCCAAGGGACAAATGGCTATGGCTACACCTTC. Translated: CASSQGTNGYGYTF.

CDR3 sequence reads: CASSWGTPEAFF. DNA of the CDR3: TGTGCCAGCAGCTGGGGGACACCAGAAGCTTTCTTT. The chain couples TRBV5-6 to TRBJ1-1, with D tentatively TRBD1 (6 bases). Germline V CDR1 and CDR2: SGHDT, YYEEEE. Trimming stripped 3 bases from V and 8 bases from J, with 11 bases between. The CDR3 has 12 residues.

This rearrangement joins TRBV7-9 to TRBJ1-1; the match to TRBD1 covers 8 bases. Germline V lookup: CDR1 SEHNR, CDR2 FQNEAQ (reference sequence). CDR3 length: 14 amino acids. V trimming: 5 bases; J trimming: 6 bases; junction bases outside the gene matches: 8. The CDR3 nucleotides are TGTGCCAGCAGCACACAGGGGGATATCGCTGAAGCTTTCTTT. Translating gives CASSTQGDIAEAFF.

V gene TRBV9 combines with J gene TRBJ2-1; 7 bases line up with TRBD2. V dropped 0 bases and J dropped 8; count of bases not matched to a gene: 8. The CDR3 extends over 15 amino acids. Germline values: CDR1 SGDLS, CDR2 YYNGEE. CDR3 in DNA: TGTGCCAGCAGCGTAGCTGAGGGAGGGTTCGATGAGCAGTTCTTC. This gives the protein CASSVAEGGFDEQFF.

The chain uses TRBV7-2 and TRBJ1-2; D is perhaps TRBD1 (5 bases). The germline V gene encodes CDR1 SGHTA and CDR2 FQGNSA. The CDR3 is 15 amino acids. V shed 6 bases and J shed 4 bases, with 18 bases lying between them. CDR3 bases: TGTGCCAGCAGTACCACTCAGCCCCAGGGCTATGGCTACACCTTC. Translating it yields CASSTTQPQGYGYTF.

This rearrangement joins TRBV19 to TRBJ2-3; 11 bases agree with TRBD2. Germline trimming cut 1 base from V and 3 bases from J; bases unmatched to any gene: 9. The CDR3 has 18 amino acids. In germline, CDR1 is LNHDA, CDR2 SQIVND (reference sequence). The CDR3 protein is CASSIGLAGGPGTDTQYF. The CDR3, as DNA: TGTGCCAGTAGTATAGGGCTAGCGGGGGGCCCAGGGACAGATACGCAGTATTTT. The full variable domain, with the rest looked up from reference TRBV19 and TRBJ2-3, is DGGITQSPKYLFRKEGQNVTLSCEQNLNHDAMYWYRQDPGQGLRLIYYSQIVNDFQKGDIAEGYSVSREKKESFPLTVTSAQKNPTAFYLCASSIGLAGGPGTDTQYFGPGTRLTVL.

This rearrangement joins TRBV5-5 to TRBJ2-7; 10 bases are a match to TRBD1. Per germline, CDR1 SGHKS and CDR2 YYEKEE (reference sequence). The CDR3 has 15 amino acids. V trimming: 0 bases; J trimming: 2 bases; junction bases outside the gene matches: 2. CDR3 in amino acids: CASSLVGTGAYEQYF. CDR3 coding DNA: TGTGCCAGCAGCTTGGTTGGGACAGGGGCCTACGAGCAGTACTTC. The full variable domain, in which reference TRBV5-5 and TRBJ2-7 provide the parts outside the CDR3, is DAGVTQSPTHLIKTRGQQVTLRCSPISGHKSVSWYQQVLGQGPQFIFQYYEKEERGRGNFPDRFSARQFPNYSSELNVNALLLGDSALYLCASSLVGTGAYEQYFGPGTRLTVT.

This clone has only a few counts. The DNA of the CDR3 is TGTGCCAGCAGCCTGCAGGAGGGAAGCGGGGAGCTGTTTTTT. It is translated as CASSLQEGSGELFF. V and J are TRBV7-9 and TRBJ2-2; perhaps TRBD2 as D (6 bases). The CDR3 covers 14 residues. Germline V gene lookup returns CDR1 SEHNR and CDR2 FQNEAQ (reference sequence). V gave up 5 bases and J gave up 7 bases, with 14 bases separating them. The full variable domain, in which reference TRBV7-9 and TRBJ2-2 provide the parts outside the CDR3, is DTGVSQNPRHKITKRGQNVTFRCDPISEHNRLYWYRQTLGQGPEFLTYFQNEAQLEKSRLLSDRFSAERPKGSFSTLEIQRTEQGDSAMYLCASSLQEGSGELFFGEGSRLTVL.

This clone has only a few counts. The chain employs TRBV7-5 and TRBJ1-6; TRBD1, the D gene given by the table, was not confirmed from the DNA. TRBV7-5 is a documented pseudogene. There are 18 residues in the CDR3. This CDR3 reads CARSLAPPPGHSNSPLHF. CDR3 nucleotides: TGTGCCAGAAGCTTAGCACCACCTCCGGGACACTCAAATTCACCCCTCCACTTT.

V usage is TRBV10-3 and J usage is TRBJ2-1; 9 bases line up with TRBD2. This CDR3 has 17 residues. After removal of 0 bases from V and 6 bases from J, the junction contained 9 bases not matched to a gene. Germline V gene lookup returns CDR1 ENHRY and CDR2 SYGVKD. The DNA of the CDR3 is TGTGCCATCAGTGAGTCTGGGGCTAGCGGGGACCGCAATGAGCAGTTCTTC. The encoded protein is CAISESGASGDRNEQFF.

The CDR3 nucleotides are TGTGCCAGCAGCAATAGACAGGGGGCGGGTGGGGACACTGAAGCTTTCTTT. Translating gives CASSNRQGAGGDTEAFF. V is TRBV7-6 and J is TRBJ1-1; the match to TRBD1 covers 10 bases. The CDR3 is 17 amino acids. The V gene end was trimmed by 5 bases and the J gene end by 3 bases; junction bases not matched to a gene: 12. CDR1 and CDR2 from the germline V gene are SGHVS and FNYEAQ.

V is TRBV4-3 and J is TRBJ1-1; D not certain. Germline CDR1 LGHNA, CDR2 YSLEER. The V end lost 5 bases, the J end lost 7 bases, and 14 bases lay between the germline ends. The CDR3 totals 13 residues. The CDR3 region has the DNA TGCGCCAGCAGCGAAGCGGTGGAGTATGAAGCTTTCTTT. The encoded protein is CASSEAVEYEAFF.

V usage is TRBV2 and J usage is TRBJ2-7; 11 bases map to TRBD2. Unmatched junction bases numbered 11, after V lost 2 bases and J lost 2 bases. Germline-derived CDR1 and CDR2 are SNHLY and FYNNEI. The CDR3 is 18 residues long. The CDR3 loop reads CASSERLAGGPAAYEQYF. CDR3 DNA: TGTGCCAGCAGTGAAAGGCTAGCGGGGGGTCCGGCCGCCTACGAGCAGTACTTC.

The genes are TRBV28 and TRBJ1-3, with D unresolved. The CDR3 is 15 amino acids. Germline V gene lookup returns CDR1 MDHEN and CDR2 SYDVKM. Trimming left V 7 bases short and J 0 bases short, with 13 bases between. CDR3 DNA sequence: TGTGCCAGCACCAGCGTAGGACTCTCTGGAAACACCATATATTTT. It is translated as CASTSVGLSGNTIYF.

The rearrangement links TRBV6-5 to TRBJ2-5, with 8 bases aligning to TRBD1. The ends lost 0 bases at V and 5 bases at J; junction bases unmatched: 5. There are 15 residues in the CDR3. Germline V gene data show CDR1 as MNHEY and CDR2 as SVGAGI. The CDR3 nucleotides are TGTGCCAGCAGTTACTCCGGGAGACAGGGGGAGACCCAGTACTTC. Protein: CASSYSGRQGETQYF.

The gene calls are TRBV7-9 and TRBJ1-1; weak D call: TRBD1 (6 bases). Trimming removed 4 bases at V and 1 base at J, with 13 bases between. CDR1 SEHNR and CDR2 FQNEAQ come from the germline V gene (reference sequence). This CDR3 comprises 15 residues. The CDR3 loop reads CASSSSTGPNTEAFF. In nucleotides, the CDR3 is TGTGCCAGCAGCTCTTCGACAGGACCGAACACTGAAGCTTTCTTT. Combining the CDR3 with reference TRBV7-9 and TRBJ1-1 gives the whole variable domain DTGVSQNPRHKITKRGQNVTFRCDPISEHNRLYWYRQTLGQGPEFLTYFQNEAQLEKSRLLSDRFSAERPKGSFSTLEIQRTEQGDSAMYLCASSSSTGPNTEAFFGQGTRLTVV.

This clone is deemed medium-sized (0.01 to 0.1%). The chain carries TRBV5-1 and TRBJ1-6; D uncertain. The length of the CDR3 is 17 residues. Trimming cost V 4 bases and J 1 base, with 15 bases left between them. The germline CDR1 and CDR2 sequences are SGHRS and YFSETQ. CDR3 residues: CASSNGVGRSYNSPLHF. CDR3 nucleotide sequence: TGCGCCAGCAGCAATGGGGTCGGGAGGTCCTATAATTCACCCCTCCACTTT.